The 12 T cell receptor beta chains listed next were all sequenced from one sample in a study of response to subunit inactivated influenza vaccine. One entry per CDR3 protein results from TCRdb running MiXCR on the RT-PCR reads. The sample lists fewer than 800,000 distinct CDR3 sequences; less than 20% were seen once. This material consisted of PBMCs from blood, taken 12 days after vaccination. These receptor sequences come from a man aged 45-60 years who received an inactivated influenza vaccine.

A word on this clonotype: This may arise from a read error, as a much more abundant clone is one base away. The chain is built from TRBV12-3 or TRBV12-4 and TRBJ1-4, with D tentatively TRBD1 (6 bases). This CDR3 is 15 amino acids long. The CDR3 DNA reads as TGTGCCAGCAGCCCTCAGGGGAGGTTAAGCGGAAAACCGTTTTTT. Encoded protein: CASSPQGRLSGKPFF.

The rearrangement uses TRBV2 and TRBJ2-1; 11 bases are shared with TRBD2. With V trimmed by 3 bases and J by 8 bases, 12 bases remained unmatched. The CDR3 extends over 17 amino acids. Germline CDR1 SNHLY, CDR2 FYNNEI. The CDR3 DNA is TGTGCCAGCAGTGATAGTAGCGGGGGGGCCTTTCGGGATGAGCAGTTCTTC. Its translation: CASSDSSGGAFRDEQFF.

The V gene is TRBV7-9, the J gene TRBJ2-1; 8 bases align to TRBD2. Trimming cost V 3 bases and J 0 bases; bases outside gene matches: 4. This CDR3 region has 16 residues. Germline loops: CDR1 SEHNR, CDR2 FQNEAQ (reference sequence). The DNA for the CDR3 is TGTGCCAGCAGCTTCGATGGACTAGCCTCCTACAATGAGCAGTTCTTC. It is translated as CASSFDGLASYNEQFF.

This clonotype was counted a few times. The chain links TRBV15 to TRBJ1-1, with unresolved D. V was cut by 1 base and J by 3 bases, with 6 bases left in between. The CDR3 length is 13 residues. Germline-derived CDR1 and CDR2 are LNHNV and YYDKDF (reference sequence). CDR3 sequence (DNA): TGTGCCACCAGCAGAGGTGTGGACACTGAAGCTTTCTTT. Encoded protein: CATSRGVDTEAFF.

The DNA for the CDR3 is TGCAGTGCTCCGACTAGCAGCGACGAGCAGTACTTC. Encoded protein: CSAPTSSDEQYF. This chain joins TRBV20-1 and TRBJ2-7, with TRBD2 matching over 7 bases. The V gene end was trimmed by 5 bases and the J gene end by 5 bases; junction bases not matched to a gene: 6. CDR1 is DFQATT, CDR2 SNEGSKA, per germline (reference sequence). This CDR3 has 12 residues.

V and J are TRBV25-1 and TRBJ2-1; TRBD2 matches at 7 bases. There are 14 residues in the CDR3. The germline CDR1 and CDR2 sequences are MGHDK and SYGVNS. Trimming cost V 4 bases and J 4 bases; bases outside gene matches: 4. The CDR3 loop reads CASSGAGVYNEQFF. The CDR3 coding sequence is TGTGCCAGCAGTGGTGCGGGGGTATACAATGAGCAGTTCTTC.

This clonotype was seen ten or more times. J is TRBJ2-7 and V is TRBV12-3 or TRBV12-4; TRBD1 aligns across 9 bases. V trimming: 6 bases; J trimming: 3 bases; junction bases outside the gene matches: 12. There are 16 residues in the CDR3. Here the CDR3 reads CASSSQGQGRDYEQYF. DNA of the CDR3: TGTGCCAGCAGCAGTCAAGGACAGGGGAGAGACTACGAGCAGTACTTC.

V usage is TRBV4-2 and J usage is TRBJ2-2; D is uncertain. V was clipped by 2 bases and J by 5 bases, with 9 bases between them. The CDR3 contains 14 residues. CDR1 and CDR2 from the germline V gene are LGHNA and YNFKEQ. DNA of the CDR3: TGTGCCAGCAGCCAATCCGGAACGACCGGGGAGCTGTTTTTT. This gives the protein CASSQSGTTGELFF.

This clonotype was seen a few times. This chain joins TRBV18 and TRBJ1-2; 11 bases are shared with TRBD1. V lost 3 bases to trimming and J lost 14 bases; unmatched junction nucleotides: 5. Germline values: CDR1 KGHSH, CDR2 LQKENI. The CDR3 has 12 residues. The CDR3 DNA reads TGTGCCAGCTCACCGGGACAGGGGGTTGAGACCTTC. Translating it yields CASSPGQGVETF.

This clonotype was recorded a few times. The CDR3 loop is CASSYGRVVNEQFF. In DNA, the CDR3 is TGCGCCAGCAGCTACGGGAGAGTTGTCAATGAGCAGTTCTTC. This rearrangement joins TRBV5-1 to TRBJ2-1; D perhaps matches TRBD2 (6 bases). CDR3 size: 14 residues. Trimming took off 3 bases at V and 6 bases at J, with 13 bases between the two ends. The V gene's germline CDR1 is SGHRS and CDR2 YFSETQ.

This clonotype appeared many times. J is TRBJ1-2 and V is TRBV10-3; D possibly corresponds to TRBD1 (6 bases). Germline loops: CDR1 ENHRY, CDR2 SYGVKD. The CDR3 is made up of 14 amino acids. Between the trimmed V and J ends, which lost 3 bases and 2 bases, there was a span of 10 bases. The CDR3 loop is CAISEMDRNYGYTF. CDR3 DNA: TGTGCCATCAGTGAAATGGACAGAAACTATGGCTACACCTTC.

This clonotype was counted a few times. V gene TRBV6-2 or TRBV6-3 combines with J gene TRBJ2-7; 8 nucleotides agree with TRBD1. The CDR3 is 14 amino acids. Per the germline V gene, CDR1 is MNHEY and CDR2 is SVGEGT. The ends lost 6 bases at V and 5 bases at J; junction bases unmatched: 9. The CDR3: CASRPDRVRNEQYF. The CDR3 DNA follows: TGTGCCAGCAGACCGGACAGGGTTCGCAACGAGCAGTACTTC.